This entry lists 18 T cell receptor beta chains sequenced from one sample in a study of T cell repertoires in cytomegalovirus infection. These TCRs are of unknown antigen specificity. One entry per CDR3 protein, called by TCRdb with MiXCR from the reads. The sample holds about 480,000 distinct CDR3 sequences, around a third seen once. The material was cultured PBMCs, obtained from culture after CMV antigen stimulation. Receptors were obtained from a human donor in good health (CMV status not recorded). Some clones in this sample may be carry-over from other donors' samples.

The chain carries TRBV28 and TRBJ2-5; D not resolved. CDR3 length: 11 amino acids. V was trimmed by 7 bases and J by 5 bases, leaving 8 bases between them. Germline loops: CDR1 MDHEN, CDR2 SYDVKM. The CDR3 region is CASNLGETQYF. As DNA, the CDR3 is TGTGCCAGCAATTTGGGGGAGACCCAGTACTTC.

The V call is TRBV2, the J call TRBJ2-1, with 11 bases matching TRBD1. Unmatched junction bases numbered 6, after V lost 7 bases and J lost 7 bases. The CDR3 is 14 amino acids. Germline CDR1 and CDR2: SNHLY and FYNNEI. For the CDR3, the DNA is TGTGCCAGCAATATTGGACAGGGGGCGAATGAGCAGTTCTTC. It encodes CASNIGQGANEQFF.

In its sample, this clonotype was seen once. This chain's CDR3 is CASSQLVGPGLEAFF. The CDR3, as DNA: TGTGCCAGCAGCCAACTGGTGGGCCCAGGGCTTGAAGCTTTCTTT. J is TRBJ1-1 and V is TRBV14; D is possibly TRBD1 (5 bases). Germline V gene sequence: CDR1 SGHDN, CDR2 FVKESK. This CDR3 comprises 15 residues. Trimming removed 2 bases at V and 7 bases at J, with 17 bases between.

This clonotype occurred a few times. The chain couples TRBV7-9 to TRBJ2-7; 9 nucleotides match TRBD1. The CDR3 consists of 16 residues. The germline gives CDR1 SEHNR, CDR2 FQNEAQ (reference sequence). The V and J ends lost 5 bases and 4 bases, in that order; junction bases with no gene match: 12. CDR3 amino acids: CASSLQGGTGLYEQYF. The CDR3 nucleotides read TGTGCCAGCAGCCTCCAGGGGGGGACAGGGTTGTACGAGCAGTACTTC.

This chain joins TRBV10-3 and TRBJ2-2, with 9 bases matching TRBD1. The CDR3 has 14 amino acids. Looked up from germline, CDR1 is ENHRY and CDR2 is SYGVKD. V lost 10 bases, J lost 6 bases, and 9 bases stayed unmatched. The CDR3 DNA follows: TGTGCCACCACAGGGACAGGGAGGTCCGGGGAGCTGTTTTTT. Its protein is CATTGTGRSGELFF.

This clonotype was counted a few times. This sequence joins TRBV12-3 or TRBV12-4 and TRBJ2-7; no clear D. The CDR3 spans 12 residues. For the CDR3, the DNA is TGTGCCAGCAGTTTGACGGAATACGACTTGGACGTC. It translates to CASSLTEYDLDV.

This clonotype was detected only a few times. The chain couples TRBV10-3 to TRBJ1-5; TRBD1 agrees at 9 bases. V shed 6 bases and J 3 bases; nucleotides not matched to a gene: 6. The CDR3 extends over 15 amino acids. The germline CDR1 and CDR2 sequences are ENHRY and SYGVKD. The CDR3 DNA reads TGTGCCATCAGGGGGGACAGGGCCCCCAATCAGCCCCAGCATTTT. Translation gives CAIRGDRAPNQPQHF.

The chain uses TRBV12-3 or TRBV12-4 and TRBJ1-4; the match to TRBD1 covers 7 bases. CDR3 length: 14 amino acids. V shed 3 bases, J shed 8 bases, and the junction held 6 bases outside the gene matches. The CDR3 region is CASSFDREGEKLFF. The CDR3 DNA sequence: TGTGCCAGCAGTTTTGACAGGGAGGGGGAAAAACTGTTTTTT.

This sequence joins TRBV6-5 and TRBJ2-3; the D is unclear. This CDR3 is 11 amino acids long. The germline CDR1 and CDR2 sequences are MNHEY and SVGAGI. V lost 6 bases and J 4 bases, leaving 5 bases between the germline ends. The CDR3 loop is CASRLSDTQYF. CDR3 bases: TGTGCCAGCAGGCTTTCAGATACGCAGTATTTT.

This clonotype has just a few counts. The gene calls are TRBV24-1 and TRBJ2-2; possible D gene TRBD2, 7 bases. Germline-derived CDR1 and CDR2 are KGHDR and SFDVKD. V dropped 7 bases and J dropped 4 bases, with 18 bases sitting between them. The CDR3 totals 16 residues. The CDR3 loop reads CATSTPPGGLTGELFF. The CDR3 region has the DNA TGTGCCACCAGCACCCCCCCCGGGGGGCTCACCGGGGAGCTGTTTTTT.

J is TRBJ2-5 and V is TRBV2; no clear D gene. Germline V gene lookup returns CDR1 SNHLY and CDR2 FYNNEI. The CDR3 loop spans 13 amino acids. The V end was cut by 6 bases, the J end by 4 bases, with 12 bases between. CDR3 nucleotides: TGTGCCAGCAGGAGCAACTTGCGAGAGACCCAGTACTTC. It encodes CASRSNLRETQYF.

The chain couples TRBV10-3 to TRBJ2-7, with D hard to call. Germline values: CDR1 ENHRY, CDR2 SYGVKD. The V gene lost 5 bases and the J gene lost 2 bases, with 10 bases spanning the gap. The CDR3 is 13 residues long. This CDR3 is CAISRLETYEQYF. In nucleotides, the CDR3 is TGTGCCATCAGTAGACTGGAAACCTACGAGCAGTACTTC.

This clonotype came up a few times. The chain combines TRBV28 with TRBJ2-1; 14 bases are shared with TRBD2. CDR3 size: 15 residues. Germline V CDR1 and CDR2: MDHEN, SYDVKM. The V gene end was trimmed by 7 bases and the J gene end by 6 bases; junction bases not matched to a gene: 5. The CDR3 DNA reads TGTGCCAGCATCCAAGGGACTAGCGGGAGCAATGAGCAGTTCTTC. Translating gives CASIQGTSGSNEQFF.

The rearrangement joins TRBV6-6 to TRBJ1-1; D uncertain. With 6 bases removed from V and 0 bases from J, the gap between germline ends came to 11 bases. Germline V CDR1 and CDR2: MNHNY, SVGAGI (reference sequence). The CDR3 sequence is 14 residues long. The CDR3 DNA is TGTGCCAGCAGACTACAGCAGATGAACACTGAAGCTTTCTTT. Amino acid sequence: CASRLQQMNTEAFF.

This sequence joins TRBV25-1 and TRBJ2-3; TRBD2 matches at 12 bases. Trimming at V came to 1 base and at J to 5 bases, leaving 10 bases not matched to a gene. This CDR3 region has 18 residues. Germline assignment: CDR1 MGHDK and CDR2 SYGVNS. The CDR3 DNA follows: TGTGCCAGCAGTGAATCCCTCGGGGCTAGCGGGAGGGGAGATACGCAGTATTTT. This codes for CASSESLGASGRGDTQYF.

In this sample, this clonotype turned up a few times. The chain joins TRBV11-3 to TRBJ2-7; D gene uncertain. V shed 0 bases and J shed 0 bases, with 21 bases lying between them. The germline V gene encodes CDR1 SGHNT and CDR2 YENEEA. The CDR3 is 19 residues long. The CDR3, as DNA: TGTGCCAGCAGCTTAGAAGGTAGGGTGGGCCAACCGGGCTCCTACGAGCAGTACGTC. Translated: CASSLEGRVGQPGSYEQYV.

CDR3 nucleotides: TGCGCCAGCAGCTGGATAAGGACTAGCGATGAGCAGTTCTTC. Translation gives CASSWIRTSDEQFF. This rearrangement joins TRBV5-1 to TRBJ2-1; 9 positions match TRBD2. This CDR3 is built from 14 residues. V lost 3 bases to trimming and J lost 8 bases; unmatched junction nucleotides: 6. CDR1 SGHRS and CDR2 YFSETQ come from the germline V gene.

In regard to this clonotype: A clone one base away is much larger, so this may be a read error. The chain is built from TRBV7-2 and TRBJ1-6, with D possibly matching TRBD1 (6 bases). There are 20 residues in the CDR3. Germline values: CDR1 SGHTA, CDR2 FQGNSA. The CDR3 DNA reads TGTGCCGGCAGCTTAGGTCGGTTTGGCCGGGGGCCCGAAAATAATTCACCCCTCCACTTT. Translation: CAGSLGRFGRGPENNSPLHF.